This T cell receptor beta chain originates from a study of blood T cell repertoires in COVID-19. Generated by immunoSEQ multiplex PCR, the TCRdb table keeps only in-frame clones and is missing some. The sample consists of some 330,000 clones, about nine tenths of them appearing once. The sequenced material came from peripheral blood. This clonotype was obtained from a woman in her twenties or thirties with COVID-19, enrolled during active disease.

The CDR3 sequence: CASSFGPGQGNEQFF. Here the CDR3 DNA reads TGTGCCAGCAGCTTTGGGCCGGGACAGGGGAATGAGCAGTTCTTC. This chain connects TRBV5-5 to TRBJ2-1; 10 bases are a match to TRBD1. V shed 2 bases and J 7 bases; nucleotides not matched to a gene: 6. The CDR3 is made up of 15 amino acids. Germline CDR1 and CDR2: SGHKS and YYEKEE (reference sequence).